This T cell receptor beta chain was sequenced in a study of human T cells and chemical hapten exposure. Described time point: patch test 1, 2 weeks after DPC sensitization. The sample's treatment: therapeutic diphenylcyclopropenone sensitization with weekly scalp DPC. This clonotype has at least ten counts. During construction of the library, unique molecular identifiers were attached to individual cDNA molecules for quantitative, reproducible TCR counting. TCRdb reanalysed the RACE reads using MiXCR and keeps one entry per CDR3 protein. The sample has 180,000 or so distinct CDR3 sequences; about 14% are singletons. CDR3 length: 11 residues. Germline loops: CDR1 SQVTM, CDR2 ANQGSEA. Trimming shortened V by 3 bases and J by 6 bases, and 8 bases separated the two germline ends.

The V and J genes are TRBV29-1 and TRBJ1-2, with a possible D match to TRBD1 (6 bases). The sample in question was whole blood, obtained in connection with sensitization to the hapten diphenylcyclopropenone (DPC). The TCR originated in a woman in her 30s with alopecia areata. Some clones in this sample may be carry-over from other donors' samples. The CDR3 bases are TGCAGCGTTGATGAGGGGGATGGCTACACCTTC. This codes for CSVDEGDGYTF. The complete variable domain, with remaining parts taken from reference TRBV29-1 and TRBJ1-2, reads SAVISQKPSRDICQRGTSLTIQCQVDSQVTMMFWYRQQPGQSLTLIATANQGSEATYESGFVIDKFPISRPNLTFSTLTVSNMSPEDSSIYLCSVDEGDGYTFGSGTRLTVV.